Presented here are 7 T cell receptor beta chains from one specimen sequenced in a study of shared clonotypes between healthy human individuals (dated by TCRdb to between 2020 and 2021). The library was prepared using the immunoSEQ multiplex PCR assay. The source is immuneACCESS, and TCRdb retained only in-frame sequences with V and J called. Part of the clones is not carried over; for the studies checked, unresolved V genes explain less than half of this, and the remainder is unexplained. The sample data list around 2,000,000 clones, and 85% to 95% of these were observed just once. The leading ten clones occupy more than 1.5% of the sample. CD8 naive samples were CD45RO-negative cells positively selected for CCR7, giving a CD45RA+CCR7+ population that excluded TemRA cells. The sample consisted of naive CD8+ T cells from PBMCs. What the cell subset or site label conveys for this sample: CD45RA+CCR7+. The receptors derive from a man aged 18-30 years in good health. Some clones in this sample may be carry-over from other donors' samples.

The gene calls are TRBV10-3 and TRBJ2-1; D might be TRBD1 or TRBD2, each matching 5 bases. The CDR3 runs to 13 residues. Germline V CDR1 and CDR2: ENHRY, SYGVKD. The ends were cut back, 8 bases at V and 8 bases at J, with 16 bases in the middle. The CDR3 region is CAISRRLRDEQFF. In nucleotides, the CDR3 is TGTGCCATCTCCCGGAGGCTCAGGGATGAGCAGTTCTTC.

This chain links TRBV10-3 with TRBJ1-1; tentatively, D is TRBD1 (5 bases). The ends were cut back, 2 bases at V and 5 bases at J, with 15 bases in the middle. CDR3 length equals 15 residues. Per the germline V gene, CDR1 is ENHRY and CDR2 is SYGVKD. This chain's CDR3 is CAISEGGELITEAFF. The CDR3 region has the DNA TGTGCCATCAGTGAGGGGGGGGAATTGATTACTGAAGCTTTCTTT.

The chain couples TRBV2 to TRBJ2-7; D unresolved. The CDR3 length is 14 residues. Germline CDR1 reads SNHLY; CDR2 reads FYNNEI. Trimming left V 1 base short and J 2 bases short, with 9 bases between. The CDR3: CASSEVYSPYEQYF. Here the CDR3 DNA reads TGTGCCAGCAGTGAAGTGTACAGCCCCTACGAGCAGTACTTC.

This chain joins TRBV9 and TRBJ2-7; maybe TRBD1 (6 bases). Germline CDR1 reads SGDLS; CDR2 reads YYNGEE. V was trimmed by 4 bases and J by 0 bases, leaving 20 bases between them. The CDR3 is 17 amino acids. The CDR3 nucleotides read TGTGCCAGCAGCCCCACCGGGACACCACTCGGCTCCTACGAGCAGTACTTC. Amino acids: CASSPTGTPLGSYEQYF.

V usage is TRBV6-5 and J usage is TRBJ2-2; 7 bases agree with TRBD2. The CDR3 is 15 amino acids. Germline trimming cut 6 bases from V and 6 bases from J; bases unmatched to any gene: 10. The V gene's germline CDR1 is MNHEY and CDR2 SVGAGI. The CDR3 spells CASRPPGGRSGELFF. In DNA, the CDR3 is TGTGCCAGCAGACCCCCTGGCGGGAGATCCGGGGAGCTGTTTTTT.

This CDR3 reads CASSLGHGRGYTF. The CDR3, as DNA: TGTGCCAGCAGTTTGGGACACGGGAGGGGCTACACCTTC. V and J are TRBV27 and TRBJ1-2; D is perhaps TRBD1 (6 bases). Germline V lookup: CDR1 MNHEY, CDR2 SMNVEV (reference sequence). Trimming stripped 3 bases from V and 8 bases from J, with 13 bases between. CDR3 length: 13 residues.

V and J are TRBV7-8 and TRBJ1-5; D not certain. The V gene's germline CDR1 is SGHVS and CDR2 FQNEAQ. The CDR3 length is 13 residues. Trimming took 2 bases from V and 5 from J, leaving 7 bases between them. CDR3 in amino acids: CASSLTGDQPQHF. Written as DNA, the CDR3 is TGTGCCAGCAGCTTAACCGGAGATCAGCCCCAGCATTTT.